Each of the 22 T cell receptor beta chains below was sequenced from the same sample in a study of T cell responses to AZD1222 COVID-19 vaccine. This table comes from immunoSEQ multiplex PCR, and its TCRdb copy is limited to in-frame clones, with some not included. The data contain over 110,000 clones, about 90% of them singletons. The material was peripheral blood, obtained 28 days after the second AZD1222 dose. The receptor source for this set is an adult who received the AZD1222 COVID-19 vaccine.

V is TRBV19 and J is TRBJ1-1; possible D gene TRBD1, 6 bases. This CDR3 is 13 amino acids long. V lost 5 bases, J lost 4 bases, and 11 bases lay in between. Germline lookup yields CDR1 LNHDA and CDR2 SQIVND (reference sequence). The CDR3 spells CASSRGGTTEAFF. The CDR3 nucleotides are TGTGCCAGTAGTCGGGGGGGCACCACTGAAGCTTTCTTT.

V is TRBV28 and J is TRBJ1-3; D perhaps matches TRBD1 (6 bases). V lost 1 base and J lost 0, with 10 bases in between. Germline lookup yields CDR1 MDHEN and CDR2 SYDVKM. This CDR3 region has 16 residues. This CDR3 reads CASSLSGVSSGNTIYF. CDR3 in DNA: TGTGCCAGCAGTTTATCAGGGGTGAGCTCTGGAAACACCATATATTTT.

This clone was observed a few times. This sequence joins TRBV18 and TRBJ2-5, with TRBD1 identical over 8 bases. This CDR3 has 13 amino acids. The trim removed 8 bases at V and 3 bases at J, leaving 5 bases unmatched. Looked up from germline, CDR1 is KGHSH and CDR2 is LQKENI. CDR3 DNA: TGTGCCAGCGGACAGGGTGATAAAGAGACCCAGTACTTC. Protein: CASGQGDKETQYF.

The V and J genes are TRBV6-1 and TRBJ1-1, with a tentative D call TRBD1 (6 bases). Germline CDR1 reads MNHNS; CDR2 reads SASEGT. V was cut by 4 bases and J by 0 bases, with 15 bases left in between. The CDR3 runs to 16 residues. In DNA, the CDR3 is TGTGCCAGCAGTGCTCCAGGGGCAGGTGTGAACACTGAAGCTTTCTTT. As protein: CASSAPGAGVNTEAFF.

The chain carries TRBV30 and TRBJ2-3; possibly TRBD2 for D (6 bases). Trimming cost V 2 bases and J 3 bases, with 12 bases left between them. The CDR3 consists of 14 residues. Germline assignment: CDR1 GTSNPN and CDR2 SVGIG (reference sequence). The CDR3 sequence: CAWSLNGRTDTQYF. CDR3 DNA sequence: TGTGCCTGGAGTCTAAACGGGAGAACAGATACGCAGTATTTT.

V gene TRBV10-3 combines with J gene TRBJ1-3, with 8 bases identical to TRBD1. This CDR3 is 16 amino acids long. Germline loops: CDR1 ENHRY, CDR2 SYGVKD. With 5 bases clipped from V and 2 bases from J, the junction kept 8 bases outside the gene matches. CDR3 bases: TGTGCCATCAGTCTCGGTCGGGACAGGCCTGGAAACACCATATATTTT. Residues: CAISLGRDRPGNTIYF.

The chain combines TRBV19 with TRBJ1-3, with D tentatively TRBD1 (5 bases). CDR1 is LNHDA and CDR2 is SQIVND in the germline V gene (reference sequence). There are 16 residues in the CDR3. V was shortened by 3 bases and J by 0 bases, with 12 bases between the two germline ends. The CDR3 is CASSIGGTNSGNTIYF. The DNA for the CDR3 is TGTGCCAGTAGTATTGGCGGGACCAACTCTGGAAACACCATATATTTT.

This clone has more than one count but fewer than ten. This chain uses TRBV19 with TRBJ1-3, with 10 bases lining up with TRBD1. Germline V lookup: CDR1 LNHDA, CDR2 SQIVND (reference sequence). J was trimmed by 1 base and V by 10 bases; bases with no gene match: 4. The CDR3 has 14 amino acids. The chain's CDR3 is CATRQGASGNTIYF. The CDR3 bases are TGTGCCACTCGACAGGGGGCTTCTGGAAACACCATATATTTT. The variable domain in full, completed from reference TRBV19 and TRBJ1-3, reads DGGITQSPKYLFRKEGQNVTLSCEQNLNHDAMYWYRQDPGQGLRLIYYSQIVNDFQKGDIAEGYSVSREKKESFPLTVTSAQKNPTAFYLCATRQGASGNTIYFGEGSWLTVV.

This rearrangement joins TRBV28 to TRBJ1-2; D call uncertain. V lost 2 bases to trimming and J lost 4 bases, with 5 bases between them. CDR1 MDHEN and CDR2 SYDVKM come from the germline V gene. There are 12 residues in the CDR3. DNA of the CDR3: TGTGCCAGCAGTTTAGGGGTCTATGGCTACACCTTC. It encodes CASSLGVYGYTF.

V gene TRBV23-1 combines with J gene TRBJ2-5; TRBD1 matches 7 bases. TRBV23-1 counts as an open reading frame of uncertain function. The CDR3 is made up of 17 amino acids. Trimming removed 3 bases from V and 3 bases from J; junction bases left unmatched: 13. The CDR3: CASSHSGEGAAKETQYF. The CDR3 bases are TGCGCCAGCAGTCATTCCGGAGAGGGGGCCGCAAAAGAGACCCAGTACTTC.

The V call is TRBV6-6, the J call TRBJ1-5, with a tentative D call TRBD1 (6 bases). Germline assignment: CDR1 MNHNY and CDR2 SVGAGI (reference sequence). V lost 6 bases, J lost 3 bases, and 12 bases lay in between. The CDR3 contains 14 residues. The CDR3 here is CASSRDRLNQPQHF. The CDR3 region has the DNA TGTGCCAGCAGCCGCGACAGGCTCAATCAGCCCCAGCATTTT.

The V call is TRBV5-1, the J call TRBJ2-2, with 8 bases lining up with TRBD2. There are 15 residues in the CDR3. The germline CDR1 and CDR2 sequences are SGHRS and YFSETQ. After removal of 0 bases from V and 8 bases from J, the junction contained 6 bases not matched to a gene. The CDR3 loop reads CASSLDGRAWGELFF. CDR3 DNA: TGCGCCAGCAGCTTGGACGGGAGGGCCTGGGGGGAGCTGTTTTTT.

The chain is built from TRBV6-4 and TRBJ1-6; D is perhaps TRBD1 (5 bases). CDR1 and CDR2 (germline): MRHNA, SNTAGT. The CDR3 consists of 14 residues. The V end was cut by 6 bases, the J end by 9 bases, with 15 bases between. CDR3: CASSETQGSSPLHF. As DNA, the CDR3 is TGTGCCAGCAGCGAGACGCAGGGAAGTTCACCCCTCCACTTT.

This CDR3 is CASGSGVLPQATMNTEAFF. The CDR3 region has the DNA TGTGCCAGCGGTTCGGGTGTCCTCCCACAGGCTACCATGAACACTGAAGCTTTCTTT. This sequence joins TRBV5-4 and TRBJ1-1; tentative D call: TRBD1 (5 bases). The germline V gene encodes CDR1 SGHNT and CDR2 YYREEE (reference sequence). V lost 7 bases and J 0 bases, leaving 28 bases between the germline ends. The CDR3 totals 19 residues.

The rearrangement links TRBV19 to TRBJ1-2, with a weak D call TRBD1 (5 bases). The CDR3 runs to 15 residues. Germline V CDR1 and CDR2: LNHDA, SQIVND (reference sequence). With 3 bases removed from V and 7 bases from J, the gap between germline ends came to 18 bases. DNA of the CDR3: TGTGCCAGTAGTATTCAGGGAACTTTGGGACGTGGCTACACCTTC. Translated, it gives CASSIQGTLGRGYTF.

V usage is TRBV7-8 and J usage is TRBJ1-3, with D possibly TRBD1 on 5 matching bases. The CDR3 sequence is 15 residues long. The germline V gene encodes CDR1 SGHVS and CDR2 FQNEAQ. The ends were cut back, 5 bases at V and 2 bases at J, with 13 bases in the middle. The CDR3 bases are TGTGCCAGCAGCCCGGGACGTATCACTGGAAACACCATATATTTT. Protein product: CASSPGRITGNTIYF.

The chain carries TRBV19 and TRBJ2-5; the D gene is possibly TRBD2 (6 bases). V shed 6 bases and J shed 2 bases, with 19 bases lying between them. The CDR3 runs 16 residues. Germline CDR1 and CDR2: LNHDA and SQIVND (reference sequence). CDR3 region: CASSIGTAGIQETQYF. CDR3 DNA sequence: TGTGCCAGTAGCATCGGCACCGCGGGGATACAAGAGACCCAGTACTTC. The variable domain in full, completed from reference TRBV19 and TRBJ2-5, reads DGGITQSPKYLFRKEGQNVTLSCEQNLNHDAMYWYRQDPGQGLRLIYYSQIVNDFQKGDIAEGYSVSREKKESFPLTVTSAQKNPTAFYLCASSIGTAGIQETQYFGPGTRLLVL.

This chain uses TRBV2 with TRBJ2-5; 8 nucleotides align to TRBD2. Germline values: CDR1 SNHLY, CDR2 FYNNEI. The J segment lost 5 bases and the V segment lost 6 bases, leaving 5 bases of the junction unmatched. This CDR3 region has 13 residues. The DNA of the CDR3 is TGTGCCAGCAGCGGGGGGGGTTTCGAGACCCAGTACTTC. Translating gives CASSGGGFETQYF.

The chain combines TRBV7-2 with TRBJ2-1; TRBD1 agrees at 10 bases. The length of the CDR3 is 15 residues. Germline V lookup: CDR1 SGHTA, CDR2 FQGNSA. The J segment lost 10 bases and the V segment lost 5 bases, leaving 11 bases of the junction unmatched. The CDR3 sequence: CASSARQGAQREQFF. CDR3 nucleotides: TGTGCCAGCAGCGCCCGACAGGGGGCCCAACGGGAGCAGTTCTTC.

This chain uses TRBV7-9 with TRBJ1-2, with a tentative D call TRBD1 (6 bases). This CDR3 comprises 13 residues. V lost 5 bases and J 8 bases, leaving 15 bases between the germline ends. The germline V gene has CDR1 SEHNR and CDR2 FQNEAQ (reference sequence). CDR3 in DNA: TGTGCCAGCAGCAAAACGGCAGGGGAAGGCTACACCTTC. Protein sequence: CASSKTAGEGYTF.

The V gene is TRBV6-1, the J gene TRBJ1-5, with D uncertain. The CDR3 is 13 residues long. The V end was cut by 1 base, the J end by 6 bases, with 7 bases between. The germline gives CDR1 MNHNS, CDR2 SASEGT. CDR3 amino acids: CASSEGSRQPQHF. The CDR3 DNA reads TGTGCCAGCAGTGAAGGCAGTCGTCAGCCCCAGCATTTT.

For the CDR3, the DNA is TGTGCCAGCAGTTTTGGACGGTTGATCTCTGGAAACACCATATATTTT. This sequence encodes CASSFGRLISGNTIYF. This chain uses TRBV28 with TRBJ1-3; D is undetermined. The CDR3 spans 16 residues. V lost 3 bases, J lost 0 bases, and 12 bases lay in between. Germline V lookup: CDR1 MDHEN, CDR2 SYDVKM.